The 14 T cell receptor beta chains below come from one sample, sequenced in a study of Graves' ophthalmopathy and Graves' hyperthyroidism. From RNA, the CDR3 regions of TCR beta chains were amplified and sequenced. The workflow started with a first-round RT-PCR run with HTBI primers and then moved on to a second-round multiplex PCR. TCRdb analysed the multiplex PCR reads with MiXCR anew, one entry per CDR3 protein. The sample records roughly 160,000 distinct CDR3 sequences, less than 45% being singletons. Input material: peripheral blood. Source of these receptors: a middle-aged woman with Graves' ophthalmopathy.

Many counts were recorded for this clonotype. CDR3 DNA sequence: TGTGCCAGCAGCACGCTCTACCGACTAGCGGGGTACCGAACCGGGGAGCTGTTTTTT. Amino acid sequence: CASSTLYRLAGYRTGELFF. V is TRBV28 and J is TRBJ2-2; 11 nucleotides align to TRBD2. The J segment lost 5 bases and the V segment lost 6 bases, leaving 17 bases of the junction unmatched. The CDR3 runs to 19 residues. The germline V gene has CDR1 MDHEN and CDR2 SYDVKM.

The chain couples TRBV6-1 to TRBJ1-1; TRBD1 might be the D (5 bases). The CDR3 consists of 14 residues. Trimming removed 4 bases from V and 8 bases from J, with 17 bases in between. The germline CDR1 and CDR2 sequences are MNHNS and SASEGT. The CDR3 DNA reads as TGTGCCAGCAGTGCCCAATCCGACAGAGGAGAAGCTTTCTTT. Its protein product is CASSAQSDRGEAFF.

This chain connects TRBV6-2 or TRBV6-3 to TRBJ1-1; possibly TRBD1 for D (6 bases). The V and J ends lost 7 bases and 8 bases respectively, with 17 bases between them. The CDR3 runs 13 residues. Germline CDR1 is MNHEY and CDR2 is SVGEGT. The CDR3 DNA is TGTGCCAGCACCCGGACAGTTTTCAAGGAAGCTTTCTTT. This codes for CASTRTVFKEAFF.

At least ten counts were recorded for this clonotype. The chain couples TRBV7-9 to TRBJ1-1; no firm D call. Germline V gene lookup returns CDR1 SEHNR and CDR2 FQNEAQ (reference sequence). V was clipped by 7 bases and J by 0 bases, with 12 bases between them. The CDR3 is 14 residues long. The CDR3 bases are TGTGCCAGCACGCCCGCATCTATGAACACTGAAGCTTTCTTT. It encodes CASTPASMNTEAFF.

This clonotype has at least ten counts. This rearrangement joins TRBV30 to TRBJ1-2; D gene ambiguous. The CDR3 is 12 residues long. Germline values: CDR1 GTSNPN, CDR2 SVGIG (reference sequence). V was pared by 3 bases and J by 4 bases, with 9 bases between. For the CDR3, the DNA is TGTGCCTGGAGGCAAACGATCTATGGCTACACCTTC. Residues: CAWRQTIYGYTF.

This clonotype was observed many times. The rearrangement uses TRBV20-1 and TRBJ2-7; 7 bases map to TRBD1. CDR3 length: 14 residues. Germline CDR1 DFQATT, CDR2 SNEGSKA (reference sequence). V lost 1 base to trimming and J lost 6 bases; unmatched junction nucleotides: 9. The CDR3 protein is CSARVTGSGIEQYF. CDR3 bases: TGCAGTGCTAGAGTGACAGGGTCAGGTATCGAGCAGTACTTC.

This clonotype was counted at least ten times. V is TRBV20-1 and J is TRBJ2-7; D is possibly TRBD1 or TRBD2 (5 bases each). The germline V gene has CDR1 DFQATT and CDR2 SNEGSKA (reference sequence). V shed 7 bases and J shed 3 bases, with 13 bases lying between them. This CDR3 contains 12 residues. The DNA of the CDR3 is TGCAGTGTTCGGGACCAAGACTACGAGCAGTACTTC. It encodes CSVRDQDYEQYF.

This clonotype was counted a few times. The chain is built from TRBV6-2 or TRBV6-3 and TRBJ2-2, with D perhaps being TRBD1 or TRBD2 (5 bases each). V was cut by 0 bases and J by 6 bases, with 14 bases left in between. The length of the CDR3 is 16 residues. The germline V gene has CDR1 MNHEY and CDR2 SVGEGT. DNA for the CDR3: TGTGCCAGCAGTTACTCTAGGAGGATGACAGCCGGGGAGCTGTTTTTT. Protein product: CASSYSRRMTAGELFF.

This clonotype has a count of ten or more. The chain uses TRBV20-1 and TRBJ2-5, with 8 bases aligning to TRBD2. V lost 7 bases and J lost 5; bases outside the gene matches: 18. In germline, CDR1 is DFQATT, CDR2 SNEGSKA (reference sequence). The CDR3 has 16 amino acids. The CDR3 DNA reads TGCAGTGTTCCGGGATCCGGGAGGGCCGTCTGGGAGACCCAGTACTTC. This encodes CSVPGSGRAVWETQYF.

This clonotype showed up many times. CDR3 protein: CASSLNRGTEAFF. The CDR3, as DNA: TGTGCCAGCAGTCTGAACAGGGGGACTGAAGCTTTCTTT. The chain employs TRBV12-3 or TRBV12-4 and TRBJ1-1; 8 bases align to TRBD1. CDR3 size: 13 residues. Trimming cost V 5 bases and J 5 bases; bases outside gene matches: 4.

This sequence joins TRBV6-1 and TRBJ1-1; D is ambiguous. CDR1 and CDR2 from the germline V gene are MNHNS and SASEGT. The germline V and J ends were trimmed by 7 bases and 2 bases, with 11 bases remaining between them. The CDR3 is 13 amino acids. The CDR3 nucleotides read TGTGCCAGCATGGAGGTCAGAAACACTGAAGCTTTCTTT. It is translated as CASMEVRNTEAFF.

This clonotype was detected many times. The chain couples TRBV28 to TRBJ2-7, with 13 bases lining up with TRBD2. CDR1 is MDHEN, CDR2 SYDVKM, per germline. This CDR3 comprises 18 residues. V gave up 2 bases and J gave up 7 bases; unmatched junction bases: 14. The CDR3 is CASSLILRTSGSLGEQYF. Here the CDR3 DNA reads TGTGCCAGCAGTTTAATCCTGAGGACTAGCGGGAGTCTTGGGGAGCAGTACTTC.

This clonotype was seen many times. This sequence joins TRBV19 and TRBJ2-7, with D perhaps TRBD1 (6 bases). Trimming stripped 3 bases from V and 0 bases from J, with 9 bases between. Germline-derived CDR1 and CDR2 are LNHDA and SQIVND (reference sequence). The CDR3 runs to 14 residues. The CDR3 region has the DNA TGTGCCAGTAGTATCGGACAGTTCTCCTACGAGCAGTACTTC. Translating it yields CASSIGQFSYEQYF.

This clonotype was seen repeatedly, ten times or more. This chain links TRBV12-3 or TRBV12-4 with TRBJ2-7; 7 bases are a match to TRBD2. With V trimmed by 4 bases and J by 1 base, 10 bases remained unmatched. This CDR3 contains 16 residues. CDR3 in DNA: TGTGCCAGCAGTTCCGGACTAGGAAAAAGATCCTACGAGCAGTACTTC. Amino acids: CASSSGLGKRSYEQYF.